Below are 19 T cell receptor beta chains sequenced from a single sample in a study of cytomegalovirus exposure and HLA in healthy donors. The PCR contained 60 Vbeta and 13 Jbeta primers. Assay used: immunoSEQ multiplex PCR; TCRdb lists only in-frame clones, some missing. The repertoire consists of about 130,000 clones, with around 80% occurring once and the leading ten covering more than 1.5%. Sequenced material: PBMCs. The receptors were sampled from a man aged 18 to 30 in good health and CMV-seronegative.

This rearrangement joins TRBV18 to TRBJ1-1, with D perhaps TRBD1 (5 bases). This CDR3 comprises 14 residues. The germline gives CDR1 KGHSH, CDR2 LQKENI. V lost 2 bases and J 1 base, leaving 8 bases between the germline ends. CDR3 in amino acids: CASSPDSKNTEAFF. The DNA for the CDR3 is TGTGCCAGCTCACCAGACAGCAAGAACACTGAAGCTTTCTTT.

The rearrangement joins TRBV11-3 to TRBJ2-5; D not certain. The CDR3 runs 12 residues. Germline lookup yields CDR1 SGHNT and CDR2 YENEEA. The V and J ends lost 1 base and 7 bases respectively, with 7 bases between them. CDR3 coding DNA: TGTGCCAGCAGCTTAGGTACATCGACCCAGTACTTC. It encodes CASSLGTSTQYF.

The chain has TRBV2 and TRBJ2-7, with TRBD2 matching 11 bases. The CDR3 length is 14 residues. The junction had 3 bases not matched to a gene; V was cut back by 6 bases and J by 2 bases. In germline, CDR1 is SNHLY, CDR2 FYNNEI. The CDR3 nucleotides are TGTGCCAGCAGCCCTAGCGGGGGGACCTACGAGCAGTACGTC. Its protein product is CASSPSGGTYEQYV.

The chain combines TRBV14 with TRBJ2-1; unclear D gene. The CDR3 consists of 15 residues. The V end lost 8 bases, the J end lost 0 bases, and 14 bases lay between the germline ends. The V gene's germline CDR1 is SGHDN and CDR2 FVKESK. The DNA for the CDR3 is TGTGCCAGCTCTGTTTTTTTCAGCTCCTACAATGAGCAGTTCTTC. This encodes CASSVFFSSYNEQFF.

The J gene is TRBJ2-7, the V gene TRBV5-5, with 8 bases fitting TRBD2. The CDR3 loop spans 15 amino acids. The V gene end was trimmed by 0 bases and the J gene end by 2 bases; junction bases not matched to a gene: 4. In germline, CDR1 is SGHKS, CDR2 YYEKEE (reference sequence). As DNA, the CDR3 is TGTGCCAGCAGCTTGGTGGCGGGAGGCCCCTACGAGCAGTACTTC. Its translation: CASSLVAGGPYEQYF.

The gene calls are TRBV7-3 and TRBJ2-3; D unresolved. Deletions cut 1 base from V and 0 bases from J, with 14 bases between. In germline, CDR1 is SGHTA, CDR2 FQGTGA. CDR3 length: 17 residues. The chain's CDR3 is CASSLRARSASTDTQYF. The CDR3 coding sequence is TGTGCCAGCAGCTTAAGAGCAAGGAGCGCTAGCACAGATACGCAGTATTTT.

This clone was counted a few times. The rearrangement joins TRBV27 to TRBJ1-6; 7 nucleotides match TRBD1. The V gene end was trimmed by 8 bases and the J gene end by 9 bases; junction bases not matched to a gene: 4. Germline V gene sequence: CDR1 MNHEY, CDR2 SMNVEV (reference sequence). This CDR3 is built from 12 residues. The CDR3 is CASGTARSPLHF. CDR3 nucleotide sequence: TGTGCCAGCGGGACAGCTCGTTCACCCCTCCACTTT.

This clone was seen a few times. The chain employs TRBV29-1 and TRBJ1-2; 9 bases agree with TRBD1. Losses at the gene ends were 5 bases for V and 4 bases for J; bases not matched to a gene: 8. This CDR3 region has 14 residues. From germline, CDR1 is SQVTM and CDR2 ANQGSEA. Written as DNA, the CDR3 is TGCAGCGTTCAGGTCCCGACAGGGGGCTATGGCTACACCTTC. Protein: CSVQVPTGGYGYTF.

The CDR3 here is CASSQDLWGTSTDTQYF. The CDR3 DNA reads TGTGCCAGCAGCCAAGATCTTTGGGGGACTAGCACAGATACGCAGTATTTT. The V gene is TRBV14, the J gene TRBJ2-3; D is possibly TRBD2 (6 bases). CDR1 is SGHDN, CDR2 FVKESK, per germline. CDR3 length equals 17 residues. Trimming took 0 bases from V and 0 from J, leaving 13 bases between them.

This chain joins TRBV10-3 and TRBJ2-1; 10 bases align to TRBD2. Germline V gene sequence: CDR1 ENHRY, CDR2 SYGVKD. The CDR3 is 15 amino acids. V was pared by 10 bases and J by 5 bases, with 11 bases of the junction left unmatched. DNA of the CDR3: TGTGCCACCACCTCCGGACTAGCGGACGACAATGAGCAGTTCTTC. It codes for CATTSGLADDNEQFF.

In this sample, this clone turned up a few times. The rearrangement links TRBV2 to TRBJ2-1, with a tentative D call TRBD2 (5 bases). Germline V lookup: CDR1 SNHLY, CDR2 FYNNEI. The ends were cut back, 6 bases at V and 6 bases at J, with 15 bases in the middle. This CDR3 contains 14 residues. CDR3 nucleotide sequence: TGTGCCAGCAGCTCTTCTACTAGGTCCAATGAGCAGTTCTTC. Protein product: CASSSSTRSNEQFF.

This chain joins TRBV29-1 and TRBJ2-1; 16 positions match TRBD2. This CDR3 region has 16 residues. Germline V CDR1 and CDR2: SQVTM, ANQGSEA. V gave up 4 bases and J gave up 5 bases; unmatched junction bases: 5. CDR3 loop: CSVASGTSGRDNEQFF. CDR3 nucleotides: TGCAGCGTTGCTTCCGGGACTAGCGGGAGGGACAATGAGCAGTTCTTC.

CDR3 sequence: CASSRMGGRYEQYV. In DNA form, the CDR3 reads TGTGCCAGCAGCCGAATGGGGGGGAGGTACGAGCAGTACGTC. The rearrangement joins TRBV13 to TRBJ2-7, with 7 bases fitting TRBD2. The ends lost 5 bases at V and 4 bases at J; junction bases unmatched: 8. CDR3 length: 14 amino acids. Per the germline V gene, CDR1 is PRHDT and CDR2 is FYEKMQ (reference sequence).

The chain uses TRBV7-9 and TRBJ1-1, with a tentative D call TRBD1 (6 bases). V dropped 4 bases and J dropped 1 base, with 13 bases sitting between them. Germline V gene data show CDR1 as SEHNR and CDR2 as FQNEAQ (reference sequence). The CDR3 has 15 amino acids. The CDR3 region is CASSSHRAQNTEAFF. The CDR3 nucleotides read TGTGCCAGCAGCTCGCACAGGGCCCAGAACACTGAAGCTTTCTTT. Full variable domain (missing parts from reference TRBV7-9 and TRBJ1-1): DTGVSQNPRHKITKRGQNVTFRCDPISEHNRLYWYRQTLGQGPEFLTYFQNEAQLEKSRLLSDRFSAERPKGSFSTLEIQRTEQGDSAMYLCASSSHRAQNTEAFFGQGTRLTVV.

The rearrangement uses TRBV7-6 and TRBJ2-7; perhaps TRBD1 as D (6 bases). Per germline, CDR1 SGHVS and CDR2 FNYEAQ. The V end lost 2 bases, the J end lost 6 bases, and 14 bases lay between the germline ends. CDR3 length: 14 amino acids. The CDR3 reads CASSLQQGPSEQYF. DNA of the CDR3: TGTGCCAGCAGCTTACAACAGGGCCCTTCCGAGCAGTACTTC.

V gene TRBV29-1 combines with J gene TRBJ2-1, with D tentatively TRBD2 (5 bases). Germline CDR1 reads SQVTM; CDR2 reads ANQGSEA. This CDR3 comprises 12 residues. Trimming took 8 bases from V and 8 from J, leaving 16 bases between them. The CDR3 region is CSFSRGTDEQFF. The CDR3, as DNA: TGCAGCTTCTCTCGGGGTACGGATGAGCAGTTCTTC.

The CDR3 protein is CASSSGNSPHYEQYF. The CDR3 nucleotides read TGTGCCAGCAGTTCTGGTAACTCGCCTCACTACGAGCAGTACTTC. The chain has TRBV27 and TRBJ2-7; D not resolved. V lost 4 bases and J 3 bases, leaving 16 bases between the germline ends. There are 15 residues in the CDR3. Per germline, CDR1 MNHEY and CDR2 SMNVEV (reference sequence).

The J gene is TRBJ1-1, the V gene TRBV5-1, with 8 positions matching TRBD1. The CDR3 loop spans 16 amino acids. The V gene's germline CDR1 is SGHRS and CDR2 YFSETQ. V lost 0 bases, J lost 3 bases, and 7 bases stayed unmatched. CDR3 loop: CASSLGQGAFHTEAFF. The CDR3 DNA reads TGCGCCAGCAGCTTGGGGCAGGGGGCTTTTCACACTGAAGCTTTCTTT.

CDR3 residues: CASSTGGLANNEQFF. For the CDR3, the DNA is TGTGCCAGCAGCACGGGAGGACTAGCTAACAATGAGCAGTTCTTC. The chain has TRBV5-4 and TRBJ2-1; 8 nucleotides line up with TRBD2. V lost 4 bases to trimming and J lost 5 bases; unmatched junction nucleotides: 8. The CDR3 has 15 amino acids. Germline V CDR1 and CDR2: SGHNT, YYREEE (reference sequence). The full variable domain, completed using reference TRBV5-4 and TRBJ2-1, is ETGVTQSPTHLIKTRGQQVTLRCSSQSGHNTVSWYQQALGQGPQFIFQYYREEENGRGNFPPRFSGLQFPNYSSELNVNALELDDSALYLCASSTGGLANNEQFFGPGTRLTVL.